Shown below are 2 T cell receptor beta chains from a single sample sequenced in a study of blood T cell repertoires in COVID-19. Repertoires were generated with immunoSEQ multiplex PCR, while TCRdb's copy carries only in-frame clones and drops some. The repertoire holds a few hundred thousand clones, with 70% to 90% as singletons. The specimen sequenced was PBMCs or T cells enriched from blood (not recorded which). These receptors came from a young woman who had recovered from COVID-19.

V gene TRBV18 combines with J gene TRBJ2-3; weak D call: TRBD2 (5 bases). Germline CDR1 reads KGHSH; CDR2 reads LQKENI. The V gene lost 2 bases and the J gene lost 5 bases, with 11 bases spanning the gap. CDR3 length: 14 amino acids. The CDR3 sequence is CASSPGGPIDTQYF. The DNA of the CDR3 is TGTGCCAGCTCACCAGGCGGGCCGATAGATACGCAGTATTTT.

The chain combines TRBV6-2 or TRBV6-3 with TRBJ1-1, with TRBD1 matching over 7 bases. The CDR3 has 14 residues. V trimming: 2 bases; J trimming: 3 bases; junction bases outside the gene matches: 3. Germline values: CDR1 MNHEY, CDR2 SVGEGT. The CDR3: CASSYPTGDTEAFF. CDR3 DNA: TGTGCCAGCAGTTACCCCACAGGGGACACTGAAGCTTTCTTT.